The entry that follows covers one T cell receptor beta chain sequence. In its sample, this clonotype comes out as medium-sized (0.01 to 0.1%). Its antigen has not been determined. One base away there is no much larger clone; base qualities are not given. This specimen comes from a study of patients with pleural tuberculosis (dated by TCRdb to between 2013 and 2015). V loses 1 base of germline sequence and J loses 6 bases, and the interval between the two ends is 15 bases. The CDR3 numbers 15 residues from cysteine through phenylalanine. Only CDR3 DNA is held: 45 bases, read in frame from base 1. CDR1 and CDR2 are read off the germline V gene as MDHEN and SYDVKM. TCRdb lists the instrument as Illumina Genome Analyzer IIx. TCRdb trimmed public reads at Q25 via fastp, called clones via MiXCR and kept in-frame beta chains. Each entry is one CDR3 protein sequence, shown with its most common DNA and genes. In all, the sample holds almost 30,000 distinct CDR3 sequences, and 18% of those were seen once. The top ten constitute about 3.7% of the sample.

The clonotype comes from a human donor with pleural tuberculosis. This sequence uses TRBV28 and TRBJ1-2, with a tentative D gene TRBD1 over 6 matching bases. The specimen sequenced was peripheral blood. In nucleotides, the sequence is TGTGCCAGCAGTTTATCAAGGGGGGATGTGGATGGCTACACCTTC. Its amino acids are CASSLSRGDVDGYTF.